This record covers a single T cell receptor beta chain. Its antigen is undetermined. Germline CDR1 is LGHNA and CDR2 is YNFKEQ. The CDR3 has 17 amino acids. V gave up 5 bases and J gave up 8 bases; unmatched junction bases: 20. These data belong to a study of T cells in localized non-small cell lung cancer. Overall study results and limits: Density of T cells in blood, when higher, went with longer overall survival. There were a median roughly 59 of the top 100 tumor clones appearing in adjacent lung.

TCRdb's copy holds only in-frame clones and misses some; the assay was immunoSEQ multiplex PCR. This table holds 30,000 to 35,000 clones, roughly 90% found once. The chain links TRBV4-2 to TRBJ1-2, with 7 bases lining up with TRBD1. The sequenced sample was peripheral blood, obtained before any cancer treatment. This clonotype was sampled from a woman aged 35 to 69 with stage I lung adenocarcinoma. The CDR3 DNA is TGTGCCAGCAGCTCCAGTTCCCCCGGGACAGAGATTCGGGGCTACACCTTC. It is translated as CASSSSSPGTEIRGYTF.